Below are 17 T cell receptor beta chains sequenced from a single sample in a study of T cell repertoires in cytomegalovirus infection. TCRdb called the reads again in MiXCR, with one record for every CDR3 protein. The sample has 740,000 or so distinct CDR3 sequences; roughly 35% are singletons. The sequencing input was PBMCs. Every receptor here comes from a human donor in good health (CMV status not recorded). Some clones in this sample may be carry-over from other donors' samples.

This clonotype appeared a few times. The V gene is TRBV24-1, the J gene TRBJ1-1, with no clear D. V lost 4 bases to trimming and J lost 6 bases, with 14 bases between them. Germline-derived CDR1 and CDR2 are KGHDR and SFDVKD. CDR3 length: 14 residues. CDR3 amino acids: CATSDPSGSPEAFF. The CDR3 DNA sequence: TGTGCCACCAGTGACCCGTCGGGGAGCCCTGAAGCTTTCTTT.

This clonotype appeared a few times. This chain uses TRBV7-9 with TRBJ2-5; D is unresolved. Germline V CDR1 and CDR2: SEHNR, FQNEAQ (reference sequence). The CDR3 has 15 residues. The V and J ends lost 1 base and 1 base respectively, with 10 bases between them. The CDR3 protein is CASSLVSAFQETQYF. The CDR3, as DNA: TGTGCCAGCAGCTTAGTTTCGGCGTTCCAAGAGACCCAGTACTTC.

A note on this clonotype: A much more abundant neighbour one base away suggests this may be a read error. The CDR3 reads CASGQRTDTQYF. The CDR3 nucleotides read TGTGCCAGCGGCCAGCGCACAGATACGCAGTATTTT. This chain uses TRBV6-6 with TRBJ2-3; D gene uncertain. In germline, CDR1 is MNHNY, CDR2 SVGAGI (reference sequence). This CDR3 has 12 residues. Trimming pared 8 bases from V and 1 base from J, leaving 7 bases between.

Remarks on this clonotype: One end of the junction is discordant with germline, which a read error may explain. This rearrangement joins TRBV28 to TRBJ2-6; TRBD1 matches at 10 bases. Germline V lookup: CDR1 MDHEN, CDR2 SYDVKM. The CDR3 is 16 amino acids. The DNA for the CDR3 is TGTTCCAGCAGTTTATGGGACAGGGGTTGGGCCAACGTCCTGACTTTC. Translation: CSSSLWDRGWANVLTF.

This clonotype was counted many times. The chain has TRBV7-6 and TRBJ2-7, with no clear D. The CDR3 contains 16 residues. The germline V and J ends were trimmed by 0 bases and 3 bases, with 15 bases remaining between them. Germline V CDR1 and CDR2: SGHVS, FNYEAQ. CDR3 coding DNA: TGTGCCAGCAGCTTAGCGGCTGGTACCTCGATCTACGAGCAGTACTTC. Protein: CASSLAAGTSIYEQYF.

The CDR3 is CASGLADNEQYF. The CDR3 bases are TGTGCTAGTGGTTTGGCAGACAACGAGCAGTACTTC. This chain uses TRBV12-5 with TRBJ2-7; D remains unclear. The V gene lost 1 base and the J gene lost 5 bases, with 6 bases spanning the gap. The CDR3 is made up of 12 amino acids. Germline V CDR1 and CDR2: LGHNT, FRNRAP.

This clonotype has more than one count but fewer than ten. The V and J genes are TRBV7-9 and TRBJ2-6; the D gene is possibly TRBD1 (6 bases). The CDR3 extends over 16 amino acids. Trimming stripped 5 bases from V and 3 bases from J, with 14 bases between. Germline V CDR1 and CDR2: SEHNR, FQNEAQ (reference sequence). The CDR3 sequence is CASSSTGIHGANVLTF. In DNA, the CDR3 is TGTGCCAGCAGCAGTACAGGGATTCATGGGGCCAACGTCCTGACTTTC. The variable domain in full, completed from reference TRBV7-9 and TRBJ2-6, reads DTGVSQNPRHKITKRGQNVTFRCDPISEHNRLYWYRQTLGQGPEFLTYFQNEAQLEKSRLLSDRFSAERPKGSFSTLEIQRTEQGDSAMYLCASSSTGIHGANVLTFGAGSRLTVL.

This clonotype was recorded a few times. This chain uses TRBV27 with TRBJ1-1; D remains unclear. Trimming removed 2 bases at V and 1 base at J, with 11 bases between. Germline loops: CDR1 MNHEY, CDR2 SMNVEV (reference sequence). This CDR3 has 15 amino acids. The CDR3 DNA reads TGTGCCAGCAGTTTAGAAGGGTCTGGGAACACTGAAGCTTTCTTT. Encoded protein: CASSLEGSGNTEAFF.

This clonotype has just a few counts. The chain links TRBV19 to TRBJ1-1, with TRBD1 matching 9 bases. The ends lost 2 bases at V and 5 bases at J; junction bases unmatched: 6. CDR1 is LNHDA, CDR2 SQIVND, per germline (reference sequence). The CDR3 covers 15 residues. CDR3 sequence: CASSIQDRGGTEAFF. The CDR3 DNA sequence: TGTGCCAGTAGTATACAGGACAGGGGCGGGACTGAAGCTTTCTTT.

This chain links TRBV3-1 with TRBJ1-1; TRBD1 might be the D (5 bases). Trimming pared 4 bases from V and 6 bases from J, leaving 12 bases between. There are 13 residues in the CDR3. The V gene's germline CDR1 is LGHDT and CDR2 YNNKEL (reference sequence). This CDR3 reads CASSRQGVAEAFF. CDR3 nucleotide sequence: TGTGCCAGCAGCCGTCAAGGGGTGGCTGAAGCTTTCTTT.

V gene TRBV18 combines with J gene TRBJ2-5; 9 bases map to TRBD2. Germline trimming cut 5 bases from V and 4 bases from J; bases unmatched to any gene: 8. In germline, CDR1 is KGHSH, CDR2 LQKENI. The CDR3 has 15 residues. CDR3 protein: CASSGAGGPGETQYF. The CDR3 DNA follows: TGTGCCAGCTCAGGTGCGGGAGGGCCAGGAGAGACCCAGTACTTC.

The chain uses TRBV19 and TRBJ1-5, with D hard to call. Germline loops: CDR1 LNHDA, CDR2 SQIVND (reference sequence). The CDR3 is made up of 18 amino acids. V gave up 1 base and J gave up 3 bases, with 19 bases separating them. The CDR3 DNA is TGTGCCAGTAGTATAGTTACTTTGCTGTACGAGACCAATCAGCCCCAGCATTTT. Translating it yields CASSIVTLLYETNQPQHF.

This clonotype was seen repeatedly, ten times or more. DNA for the CDR3: TGCAGTGCTAGTCAAAAAGCGGGGGGCCGCTACAATGAGCAGTTCTTC. Its translation is CSASQKAGGRYNEQFF. The rearrangement uses TRBV20-1 and TRBJ2-1; 9 bases fit TRBD2. CDR1 is DFQATT and CDR2 is SNEGSKA in the germline V gene (reference sequence). CDR3 length: 16 residues. Unmatched junction bases numbered 9, after V lost 3 bases and J lost 3 bases.

The V and J genes are TRBV7-6 and TRBJ2-1; tentative D call: TRBD2 (7 bases). Trimming removed 1 base at V and 8 bases at J, with 18 bases between. The CDR3 is 16 residues long. Germline values: CDR1 SGHVS, CDR2 FNYEAQ. The CDR3 nucleotides are TGTGCCAGCAGCTTAGTGAGGAGGGGGGGGGTGGATGAGCAGTTCTTC. Encoded protein: CASSLVRRGGVDEQFF.

A few counts support this clonotype. A junction end diverges from the germline sequence, so it may reflect a read error. The V call is TRBV6-1, the J call TRBJ2-2; D may be TRBD1 (5 bases). There are 14 residues in the CDR3. Per the germline V gene, CDR1 is MNHNS and CDR2 is SASEGT. The CDR3 loop is CASSVKGNAGELFF. The CDR3 DNA reads as TGTGCCAGCAGTGTTAAGGGGAACGCCGGGGAGCTGTTTTTT.

This clonotype occurred a few times. A junction end diverges from the germline sequence, so it may reflect a read error. The chain uses TRBV12-3 or TRBV12-4 and TRBJ1-5; D is unresolved. The CDR3 sequence is 11 residues long. CDR3 protein: CASSRDQAQHF. CDR3 coding DNA: TGTGCCAGCAGTCGAGATCAGGCCCAGCATTTT.

This clonotype has more than one count but fewer than ten. V and J are TRBV7-2 and TRBJ2-5; 8 nucleotides agree with TRBD2. The CDR3 consists of 14 residues. The germline CDR1 and CDR2 sequences are SGHTA and FQGNSA. V lost 1 base and J lost 3; bases outside the gene matches: 1. Here the CDR3 reads CASSLVSGEETQYF. DNA for the CDR3: TGTGCCAGCAGCTTAGTTAGCGGGGAAGAGACCCAGTACTTC.